The clone carrying this T cell receptor beta chain came up many times. Its antigen is not known. These data originate in a study of early T cells in non-severe SARS-CoV-2 infection. About the study: The authors sequenced bulk RNA from unsorted whole blood, leaving chains unpaired. General study points: VDJdb matches were skewed toward anti-spike CD8 T cell responses.

The TCR library protocol was used to attach unique molecular identifiers. These identifiers were attached to individual cDNA molecules. TCRdb processed the 5' RACE reads anew with MiXCR; each CDR3 protein has one entry. The table has 30,000 to 40,000 distinct CDR3 sequences, approximately 6% seen once. The germline CDR1 and CDR2 sequences are SGHRS and YFSETQ. This CDR3 comprises 17 residues. V was shortened by 4 bases and J by 0 bases, with 18 bases between the two germline ends. The clonotype originates from an adult who was a healthcare worker with PCR-confirmed SARS-CoV-2 infection or an uninfected control (not recorded which). The sample was whole blood, taken at baseline. J is TRBJ2-3 and V is TRBV5-1, with a possible D match to TRBD2 (6 bases). The CDR3 here is CASSPPGSGYSTDTQYF. The DNA of the CDR3 is TGCGCCAGCAGCCCACCGGGTAGCGGCTATAGCACAGATACGCAGTATTTT.